The present TCR beta chain was sequenced within a study of beta chain features in type 1 diabetes. This clone was counted only a few times. Its target is unknown. Looked up from germline, CDR1 is SGHNT and CDR2 is YYREEE (reference sequence). The CDR3 length is 16 residues. V lost 0 bases and J lost 4; bases outside the gene matches: 7. The study, taken as a whole, reports: All four CD4+ subsets of Type 1 diabetes patients contained TCRB CDR3s that were moderately but significantly shorter.

Expressed TCRB transcripts were sequenced because the isolated RNA had all been reverse transcribed beforehand. Sequencing used immunoSEQ multiplex PCR; TCRdb keeps in-frame clones, though not all of them. The sample holds hundreds of thousands of clones, around an eighth seen once. The sequencing sample was made of naive CD4+ T cells from blood. The gene calls are TRBV5-4 and TRBJ1-2; 9 bases are shared with TRBD1. The clonotype was recovered from a man aged 18 to 29 with type 1 diabetes. CDR3 bases: TGTGCCAGCAGCTTGGACGGGACAGGGTTCGGCTATGGCTACACCTTC. Encoded protein: CASSLDGTGFGYGYTF.